Each of the 17 T cell receptor beta chains below was sequenced from the same sample in a study of blood T cell repertoires in COVID-19. Generated by immunoSEQ multiplex PCR, the TCRdb table keeps only in-frame clones and is missing some. The table records about 110,000 clones, under 85% of them present only once. The sample comprised peripheral blood. All receptors come from a woman aged 55-75 years with acute or convalescent COVID-19.

The chain joins TRBV29-1 to TRBJ2-3; D is ambiguous. The CDR3 sequence is 17 residues long. CDR1 and CDR2 from the germline V gene are SQVTM and ANQGSEA. The V gene lost 4 bases and the J gene lost 0 bases, with 20 bases spanning the gap. Here the CDR3 reads CSVVIPGGASSTDTQYF. The DNA for the CDR3 is TGCAGCGTTGTTATCCCCGGTGGAGCTTCTAGCACAGATACGCAGTATTTT.

The J gene is TRBJ2-2, the V gene TRBV5-1; possibly TRBD1 for D (5 bases). CDR1 SGHRS and CDR2 YFSETQ come from the germline V gene. The V gene lost 3 bases and the J gene lost 6 bases, with 15 bases spanning the gap. The CDR3 has 15 amino acids. The CDR3 DNA follows: TGCGCCAGCAGCTCTATCCGGGTAGGGGCCGGGGAGCTGTTTTTT. This translates into CASSSIRVGAGELFF.

This chain connects TRBV28 to TRBJ2-5; TRBD1 aligns across 8 bases. Germline trimming cut 4 bases from V and 5 bases from J; bases unmatched to any gene: 6. This CDR3 has 14 amino acids. Germline assignment: CDR1 MDHEN and CDR2 SYDVKM. The CDR3 bases are TGTGCCAGCAGTTCGGGACAGGTGATGGAGACCCAGTACTTC. Its translation: CASSSGQVMETQYF.

The gene calls are TRBV12-3 or TRBV12-4 and TRBJ1-5; possibly TRBD1 for D (5 bases). The CDR3 is made up of 13 amino acids. V was clipped by 4 bases and J by 2 bases, with 6 bases between them. The CDR3 region has the DNA TGTGCCAGCAGTTCAGGGCGCAATCAGCCCCAGCATTTT. Translated: CASSSGRNQPQHF.

This clone was counted between two and nine times. This rearrangement joins TRBV2 to TRBJ2-3; weak D call: TRBD1 (6 bases). The V end lost 10 bases, the J end lost 5 bases, and 19 bases lay between the germline ends. There are 14 residues in the CDR3. Germline V gene lookup returns CDR1 SNHLY and CDR2 FYNNEI. This CDR3 is CATQQGLAQDTQYF. The CDR3 bases are TGTGCCACACAACAGGGCCTCGCCCAAGATACGCAGTATTTT.

V is TRBV6-5 and J is TRBJ1-6; TRBD1 matches at 10 bases. The CDR3 totals 16 residues. Losses at the gene ends were 2 bases for V and 10 bases for J; bases not matched to a gene: 8. From germline, CDR1 is MNHEY and CDR2 SVGAGI. CDR3 bases: TGTGCCAGCAGTTACGCGCGGACAGGGGGTCGCTCACCCCTCCACTTT. It yields the protein CASSYARTGGRSPLHF.

J is TRBJ2-1 and V is TRBV2, with D maybe TRBD2 (7 bases). V gave up 6 bases and J gave up 5 bases, with 17 bases separating them. CDR1 is SNHLY, CDR2 FYNNEI, per germline. The CDR3 sequence is 15 residues long. CDR3 protein: CASSAGAGAHNEQFF. In nucleotides, the CDR3 is TGTGCCAGCAGCGCGGGGGCAGGGGCCCACAATGAGCAGTTCTTC.

The V call is TRBV7-9, the J call TRBJ1-1; D is undetermined. Trimming shortened V by 1 base and J by 8 bases, and 8 bases separated the two germline ends. This CDR3 contains 12 residues. Per the germline V gene, CDR1 is SEHNR and CDR2 is FQNEAQ (reference sequence). DNA of the CDR3: TGTGCCAGCAGCTTAGATATAGTAGAAGCTTTCTTT. Its translation is CASSLDIVEAFF. Filled out from reference TRBV7-9 and TRBJ1-1, the complete variable domain reads DTGVSQNPRHKITKRGQNVTFRCDPISEHNRLYWYRQTLGQGPEFLTYFQNEAQLEKSRLLSDRFSAERPKGSFSTLEIQRTEQGDSAMYLCASSLDIVEAFFGQGTRLTVV.

The chain couples TRBV7-2 to TRBJ1-1; no clear D gene. CDR3 length: 13 amino acids. With 2 bases removed from V and 1 base from J, the gap between germline ends came to 5 bases. The germline V gene encodes CDR1 SGHTA and CDR2 FQGNSA. The CDR3 sequence: CASSLRGNTEAFF. The CDR3 nucleotides read TGTGCCAGCAGCTTAAGAGGGAACACTGAAGCTTTCTTT. Full variable domain (outside the CDR3, taken from reference TRBV7-2 and TRBJ1-1): GAGVSQSPSNKVTEKGKDVELRCDPISGHTALYWYRQSLGQGLEFLIYFQGNSAPDKSGLPSDRFSAERTGGSVSTLTIQRTQQEDSAVYLCASSLRGNTEAFFGQGTRLTVV.

The chain carries TRBV15 and TRBJ2-7; 7 bases fit TRBD1. J was trimmed by 6 bases and V by 0 bases; bases with no gene match: 5. CDR1 LNHNV and CDR2 YYDKDF come from the germline V gene (reference sequence). The CDR3 spans 14 residues. CDR3 amino acids: CATSRDGRGLEQYF. Written as DNA, the CDR3 is TGTGCCACCAGCAGAGATGGAAGGGGGCTCGAGCAGTACTTC.

The chain carries TRBV3-1 (or the pseudogene TRBV3-2) and TRBJ1-2, with a tentative D call TRBD1 (6 bases). From germline, CDR1 is LGHDT and CDR2 YNNKEL (reference sequence). The V end lost 0 bases, the J end lost 7 bases, and 12 bases lay between the germline ends. This CDR3 has 14 residues. This CDR3 is CASSQELQGSGYTF. Written as DNA, the CDR3 is TGTGCCAGCAGCCAAGAATTACAGGGATCTGGCTACACCTTC.

The chain uses TRBV28 and TRBJ1-5, with TRBD1 as a possible D gene (5 bases). Deletions cut 4 bases from V and 8 bases from J, with 12 bases between. The CDR3 contains 13 residues. Germline values: CDR1 MDHEN, CDR2 SYDVKM. CDR3 DNA sequence: TGTGCCAGCAGTTCCCGGCGGGGGGAGCCCCAGCATTTT. This encodes CASSSRRGEPQHF.

This sequence joins TRBV18 and TRBJ1-4; TRBD1 agrees at 7 bases. This CDR3 region has 16 residues. V trimming: 5 bases; J trimming: 2 bases; junction bases outside the gene matches: 8. Germline V gene sequence: CDR1 KGHSH, CDR2 LQKENI. The CDR3 region is CASSDAGQATNEKLFF. The CDR3 nucleotides are TGTGCCAGCTCAGATGCCGGACAGGCGACTAATGAAAAACTGTTTTTT.

The chain couples TRBV6-5 to TRBJ1-2; 8 bases line up with TRBD1. V shed 4 bases and J 0 bases; nucleotides not matched to a gene: 1. The CDR3 runs 14 residues. Per germline, CDR1 MNHEY and CDR2 SVGAGI. The CDR3 region has the DNA TGTGCCAGCAGTTGGGACAGGACTAACTATGGCTACACCTTC. Its translation is CASSWDRTNYGYTF.

V gene TRBV12-5 combines with J gene TRBJ2-1, with 9 bases fitting TRBD2. V lost 1 base and J lost 7; bases outside the gene matches: 5. The CDR3 spans 15 residues. CDR1 LGHNT and CDR2 FRNRAP come from the germline V gene. For the CDR3, the DNA is TGTGCTAGTGGTTTGGGGGGACTAGCTGTGAATGAGCAGTTCTTC. The encoded protein is CASGLGGLAVNEQFF.

The chain couples TRBV3-1 (or the pseudogene TRBV3-2) to TRBJ2-1; 7 nucleotides agree with TRBD2. V shed 1 base and J 5 bases; nucleotides not matched to a gene: 5. The CDR3 loop spans 15 amino acids. Germline lookup yields CDR1 LGHDT and CDR2 YNNKEL (reference sequence). DNA of the CDR3: TGTGCCAGCAGCCAAGCCGCGGGGGTTCACAATGAGCAGTTCTTC. Protein sequence: CASSQAAGVHNEQFF.

The gene calls are TRBV29-1 and TRBJ1-4; D is undetermined. The germline V and J ends were trimmed by 5 bases and 2 bases, with 9 bases remaining between them. This CDR3 has 13 amino acids. CDR1 is SQVTM and CDR2 is ANQGSEA in the germline V gene. The CDR3 here is CSVSGTTNEKLFF. CDR3 DNA: TGCAGCGTTTCGGGAACTACTAATGAAAAACTGTTTTTT.